One sample yielded the 9 T cell receptor beta chains listed below, sequenced in a study of human T cells and chemical hapten exposure (dated by TCRdb to the early 2020s). According to the study, the label for this sample's time point signals: patch test 1, 2 weeks after DPC sensitization. The meaning of the sample's treatment or condition label: therapeutic diphenylcyclopropenone sensitization with weekly scalp DPC. Total RNA was isolated from unfractionated whole blood collected in Tempus Blood RNA tubes. The library was built by means of RACE. The data were produced on a NextSeq 500. TCRdb redid the processing of the public reads, applying fastp at Q25 and MiXCR, and retained in-frame beta chains. Each record represents a unique CDR3 protein, reported with the most common genes and DNA among its rows. The sample table contains about 52,000 distinct CDR3 sequences; only one count was recorded for about 11% of them. The top ten clones comprise about 1.7% of the sample.

Sequenced here: whole blood, sampled in connection with sensitization to the hapten diphenylcyclopropenone (DPC). The receptors come from a woman between 35 and 50 years old with alopecia areata. Some clones in this sample may be carry-over from other donors' samples.

This clonotype showed up many times. The chain recombines TRBV27 with TRBJ1-1; 7 nucleotides match TRBD1. J gave up 0 bases and V 6 bases, and 4 bases lay outside the gene matches. Germline lookup yields CDR1 MNHEY and CDR2 SMNVEV (reference sequence). The length of the CDR3 is 14 residues. The CDR3 coding sequence is TGTGCCAGCAGGCCACAGGGGTTGAACACTGAAGCTTTCTTT. Its protein is CASRPQGLNTEAFF.

The sample holds many counts of this clonotype. This rearrangement joins TRBV7-2 to TRBJ1-4, with no clear D. V lost 2 bases and J lost 8, with 9 bases in between. This CDR3 has 13 residues. Germline V gives CDR1 SGHTA, CDR2 FQGNSA. The CDR3 spells CASSLRVGEKLFF. Written as DNA, the CDR3 is TGTGCCAGCAGCTTACGGGTAGGAGAAAAACTGTTTTTT.

This clonotype has only a few counts. This sequence joins TRBV7-2 and TRBJ2-1, with D perhaps TRBD1 (6 bases). The CDR3 length is 16 residues. Germline CDR1 SGHTA, CDR2 FQGNSA. V gave up 1 base and J gave up 7 bases, with 17 bases separating them. DNA for the CDR3: TGTGCCAGCAGCTTAGTTCGGTGGGGGCCGGGGAATGAGCAGTTCTTC. Protein sequence: CASSLVRWGPGNEQFF.

As to this clonotype: The junction and the germline gene differ at one end; a read error may be behind it. The V call is TRBV30, the J call TRBJ2-7, with TRBD1 identical over 8 bases. From germline, CDR1 is GTSNPN and CDR2 SVGIG (reference sequence). The length of the CDR3 is 11 residues. This chain's CDR3 is CAWYGQGISNF. Written as DNA, the CDR3 is TGTGCCTGGTACGGACAGGGAATTTCGAACTTC.

CDR3 bases: TGTGCCAGTCAGCGTGGAGGAGGCTCCTACAATGAGCAGTTCTTC. Translated: CASQRGGGSYNEQFF. The chain couples TRBV28 to TRBJ2-1, with a weak D call TRBD2 (5 bases). Germline V gene lookup returns CDR1 MDHEN and CDR2 SYDVKM. The CDR3 consists of 15 residues. The ends were cut back, 9 bases at V and 0 bases at J, with 15 bases in the middle.

The genes are TRBV11-2 and TRBJ2-7; no firm D call. Germline V gene data show CDR1 as SGHAT and CDR2 as FQNNGV. V lost 0 bases to trimming and J lost 8 bases, with 14 bases between them. The CDR3 totals 14 residues. This CDR3 is CASSLEYPLGKQYF. CDR3 bases: TGTGCCAGCAGCTTAGAGTACCCCCTGGGGAAGCAGTACTTC.

Concerning this clonotype: One base away lies a much larger clone, so this may be a sequencing read error. This rearrangement joins TRBV5-6 to TRBJ1-5, with 10 bases matching TRBD1. The V gene end was trimmed by 6 bases and the J gene end by 10 bases; junction bases not matched to a gene: 10. Germline loops: CDR1 SGHDT, CDR2 YYEEEE. CDR3 length equals 14 residues. CDR3 region: CASNKGQGPPPQHF. CDR3 sequence (DNA): TGTGCCAGCAACAAGGGACAGGGGCCCCCACCCCAGCATTTT.

This clonotype showed up just a few times. This chain uses TRBV5-4 with TRBJ2-7; 7 bases fit TRBD2. Trimming at V came to 3 bases and at J to 1 base, leaving 10 bases not matched to a gene. The CDR3 covers 16 residues. From germline, CDR1 is SGHNT and CDR2 YYREEE (reference sequence). CDR3 DNA: TGTGCCAGCAGCTCGGCTAGCGGAGGTGGGTCCTACGAGCAGTACTTC. This encodes CASSSASGGGSYEQYF.

This chain connects TRBV30 to TRBJ1-5, with TRBD1 as a possible D gene (5 bases). The CDR3 covers 17 residues. Between the trimmed V and J ends, which lost 3 bases and 0 bases, there was a span of 18 bases. Germline CDR1 GTSNPN, CDR2 SVGIG (reference sequence). CDR3 sequence (DNA): TGTGCCTGGAGCTCCGGGACCACAAGCGATAGCAATCAGCCCCAGCATTTT. This encodes CAWSSGTTSDSNQPQHF. The full variable domain, in which reference TRBV30 and TRBJ1-5 provide the parts outside the CDR3, is SQTIHQWPATLVQPVGSPLSLECTVEGTSNPNLYWYRQAAGRGLQLLFYSVGIGQISSEVPQNLSASRPQDRQFILSSKKLLLSDSGFYLCAWSSGTTSDSNQPQHFGDGTRLSIL.